This entry features one TCR beta chain sequence. Its antigen has not been determined. Per-nucleotide qualities are absent, and no much larger clonotype sits a single base away. The CDR3, cysteine through phenylalanine, is 14 amino acids long. Just the 42-base CDR3 DNA is kept, in frame starting at base 1. Trimming takes 1 base off V and 10 bases off J; junction bases not matched to a gene: 8. According to the germline V gene, CDR1 reads SGHTA and CDR2 reads FQGNSA. The cohort consisted of fewer than 700 healthy bone marrow donors. At the time of sampling, all cohort members were nominally healthy, though unrecorded immune exposures were likely present. The donor was CMV seronegative and was included in the group of a few hundred seronegative cohort members. Every donor gave a peripheral blood sample, and the peripheral blood mononuclear cells from that sample were used for TCR beta sequencing. The Qiagen DNeasy Blood Extraction Kit was used to extract genomic DNA from the blood cell samples.

These data are taken from a study of cytomegalovirus exposure and HLA in healthy donors (dated 2017 in TCRdb). In terms of the full investigation: An earlier analysis of 550 to 700 of the donors reported roughly 270 Gb of sequence data and some 100 million unique TCR beta sequences from some 180 million T cells. An early release that covered around 590 HLA-typed donors contained approximately 300 gigabases of sequencing data and around 80 million unique TCR sequences. Among the roughly 400 genotyped donors, approximately 77% belonged to the genetic ancestry cluster associated with self-reported Caucasian donors. The study aimed to test whether cataloging public T cell receptors could reveal signatures of past pathogen exposure. The T cell repertoires of around 730 subjects were profiled by immunosequencing and related to cytomegalovirus serostatus. In addition to the first cohort of roughly 670 subjects, a separate validation cohort of about 120 different subjects was used. High-throughput TCR immunosequencing, statistical association of individual TCRs with disease status, and machine learning were combined to predict cytomegalovirus infection status. A later analysis re-examined previously published TCR beta repertoires from more than 600 donors and added high-resolution HLA genotyping to investigate patterns of TCR occurrence. In the later analysis, no new phenotypic data were used to find candidate immune exposures; instead, reliance was placed on TCR beta sequences and their occurrence across donors. To decide whether each TCR beta V gene segment behaved as functional or pseudogenic, an earlier analysis of approximately 620 of the donors relied on high-throughput TCR beta sequencing. Alongside the repertoire data, information on donor age, sex, ethnicity and CMV serostatus was compiled. Genome-wide SNP genotypes for about 55% of the roughly 670 donors were used in a later genetic analysis, which treated that subset as a discovery cohort. All discovery cohort repertoires had been generated on a single sequencing platform. Class I and class II HLA loci were covered by the typing at four-digit resolution. The number of typed donors differed by locus: about 629-630 for A, B, C, DRB1 and DQB1; some 540 for DQA1; around 610 for DPA1; and some 450 for DPB1. Roughly five DR-DQ haplotypes were treated as single units for association and clustering because of strong linkage in the cohort. Across roughly 420 genotyped donors of the cohort, an average of approximately 220,000 unique TCR beta nucleotide sequences per donor were sequenced, and approximately 17% of those sequences were non-productive.

Overall study outcomes, separate from this receptor: Some IMGT-functional V segments, including TRBV6-2 and TRBV6-3, could not be told apart with the 87-base-pair reads, so those segments were excluded. In vitro tests confirmed that a few of the cytomegalovirus-associated TCR beta chains recognize cytomegalovirus antigens. Roughly uniform sequencing depth across donors was assumed in presence/absence analyses, although this assumption may not hold. Because HLA typing was unavailable for some donors at each locus, only the typed subset was used in association tests. In a later analysis, HLA-associated TCR beta chains were found to be more clonally expanded and to have lower generation probabilities than equally common non-associated chains. A cluster of highly shared sequence variants was judged likely to represent a technical artifact of the sequencing pipeline. In a later genetic analysis, a missense DCLRE1C variant was associated with V-gene and J-gene trimming of TCR beta chains, and the association was replicated in an independent cohort. The authors suggested that the approach could potentially be extended to other disease states and immunological phenotypes. A total of 150 to 200 TCR beta chains were listed by the study as associated with cytomegalovirus. Correlated functional status among segregating V segments might reflect linkage disequilibrium, but an unknown experimental factor could not be ruled out. Immune exposure information for the cohort was limited to CMV serostatus. Because counts were too low, seventeen rarely observed V segments, including chromosome 9 orphons, were excluded from the earlier analysis of 500 to 700 of the donors. Assigning TCR associations to individual alleles was difficult when HLA alleles, especially DR and DQ, strongly co-occurred. Only TCR beta chains were sequenced in this cohort, and the absence of alpha or paired-chain data limited detectable features. While some public TCRs were present in many individuals, most TCR sequences turned up only very rarely across donors. Broadly in line with IMGT annotations, most TCR beta V segments showed up in productive rearrangements about 87% or about 30% of the time in an earlier analysis of roughly 590 of the donors. The classifier was reported to diagnose cytomegalovirus status with high specificity and sensitivity in both the original and validation cohorts. According to a later analysis, TCR association rates differed among HLA loci, with DRB1 alleles showing the most associated TCRs and HLA-C alleles showing the fewest. In a later genetic analysis, fewer N-insertions in productive TCRs were reported among donors in an Asian-associated ancestry cluster than the roughly 640-donor mean. In a later analysis, most CMV-associated TCR beta chains were found to appear HLA-restricted, with HLA associations seemingly driven largely by CMV exposure. A further reported finding was that TCR beta sequences accurately predicted the HLA-A and HLA-B alleles for most subjects in the first cohort. A later analysis reported that several top co-occurrence clusters appeared linked to parvovirus B19, influenza, CMV and Epstein-Barr virus. In a later analysis, around 17,000 TCR beta sequences were associated with specific HLA alleles at a false discovery rate of 0.05.

Libraries were constructed by the immunoSEQ multiplex PCR assay. The multiplex PCR relied on a mix of 60 forward primers for TCR Vbeta segments and 13 reverse primers for TCR Jbeta segments. The CDR3 region of rearranged TCR beta genes was amplified from genomic DNA by a multiplex PCR assay. On the Illumina HiSeq System, the amplified TCR beta libraries were sequenced as 87-base-pair reads. Per the original workflow: In a later analysis, roughly 80 million unique TCR beta chains were counted across the roughly 670 repertoires, and around 10 million of these chains were shared by at least two donors. Raw reads were error-corrected and collapsed into unique sequences by a nearest-neighbor algorithm in which closely related sequences were merged to remove PCR and sequencing errors. Alignment of CDR3 sequences to IMGT reference sequences was used to assign V, D and J gene segments. For a sequence to be retained, at least a six-nucleotide match to both a V gene segment and a J gene segment was required. A rearrangement was called productive if the CDR3 had no stop codons and remained in frame with V and J, and every other rearrangement was called non-productive. Following IMGT convention, CDR3 was defined as the stretch from the second conserved V-encoded cysteine to the conserved J-encoded phenylalanine. Sequences without an unambiguous match to a single V gene segment were excluded from the earlier analysis of about 600 of the donors. An earlier analysis of several hundred of the donors called V segments functional above 56.7% productive rearrangements and segregating when the between-donor standard deviation exceeded 5%. A statistical classification framework was built for diagnosing cytomegalovirus status from the catalog of TCR beta chain sequences. In a later analysis, TCR nucleotide sequences were compared against IMGT/GENE-DB human TR gene sequences so that V and J genes could be assigned. The TCRdist pipeline was used in a later analysis to assign CDR3 sequences and most-parsimonious VDJ recombination scenarios. In a later analysis, every TCR beta chain was defined by the combination of its CDR3 amino acid sequence and its V-gene family, and reads without a unique V-gene family were dropped. In a later analysis, approximately 590 highly shared, low-generation-probability nucleotide sequences were removed to address suspected cross-contamination and a sequencing artifact. A later analysis calculated a clonal expansion index for each public chain from normalized within-repertoire ranks of inferred template counts. In a later analysis, generation probabilities were computed with a VDJ recombination model fitted to out-of-frame rearrangements, and the resulting probabilities were checked against IGoR. A later analysis scored TCR-TCR, TCR-HLA and TCR-CMV co-occurrence with hypergeometric tests, applying a repertoire-size bias correction to TCR pairs. False discovery rates were estimated in a later analysis by permuting HLA or CMV assignments 20 times. In a later analysis, co-occurring TCRs were grouped using DBSCAN, with TCRdist sequence similarity added in when clustering inside HLA-allele-positive subsets. For co-occurrence clustering, repertoires with fewer than 30,000 or more than 120,000 public chains were excluded, along with four or five repertoires with anomalous nucleotide sharing. Imported from immuneACCESS, the table was reduced by TCRdb to in-frame sequences with V and J called. These copies leave out some clones; in studies compared against another copy, an unresolved V gene accounts for under half, and the cause of the remainder is not known. The DNA gave D and trimming, while V, J and clone size come from that table. Within this sample are more than 85,000 clones, with approximately 71% of them counted one time only. The ten largest account for 8.4% of the sample.

The TCR originated in a man in his forties in good health and CMV-seronegative. The sample comprised PBMCs. In this chain, TRBV7-2 is recombined with TRBJ1-1; the central 8 bases match TRBD1. The CDR3 reads as follows: CASSLDTGQGVAFF. The sequenced DNA is TGTGCCAGCAGCTTAGATACTGGACAGGGTGTAGCTTTCTTT.